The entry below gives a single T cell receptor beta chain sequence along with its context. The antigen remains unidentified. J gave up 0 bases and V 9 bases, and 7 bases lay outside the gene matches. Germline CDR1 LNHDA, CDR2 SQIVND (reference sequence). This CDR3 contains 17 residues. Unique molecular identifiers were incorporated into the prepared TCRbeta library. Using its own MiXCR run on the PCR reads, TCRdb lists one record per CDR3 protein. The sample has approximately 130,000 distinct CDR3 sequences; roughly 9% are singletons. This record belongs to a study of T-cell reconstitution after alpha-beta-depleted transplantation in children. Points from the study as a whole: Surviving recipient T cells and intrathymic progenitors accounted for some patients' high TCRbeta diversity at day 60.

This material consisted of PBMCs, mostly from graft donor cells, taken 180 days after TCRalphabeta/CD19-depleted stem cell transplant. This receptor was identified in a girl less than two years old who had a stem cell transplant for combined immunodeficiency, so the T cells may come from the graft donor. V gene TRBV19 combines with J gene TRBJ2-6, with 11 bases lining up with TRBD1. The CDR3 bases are TGTGCCAGCCTTGGGGACAGGGGGTGCTCTGGGGCCAACGTCCTGACTTTC. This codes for CASLGDRGCSGANVLTF.